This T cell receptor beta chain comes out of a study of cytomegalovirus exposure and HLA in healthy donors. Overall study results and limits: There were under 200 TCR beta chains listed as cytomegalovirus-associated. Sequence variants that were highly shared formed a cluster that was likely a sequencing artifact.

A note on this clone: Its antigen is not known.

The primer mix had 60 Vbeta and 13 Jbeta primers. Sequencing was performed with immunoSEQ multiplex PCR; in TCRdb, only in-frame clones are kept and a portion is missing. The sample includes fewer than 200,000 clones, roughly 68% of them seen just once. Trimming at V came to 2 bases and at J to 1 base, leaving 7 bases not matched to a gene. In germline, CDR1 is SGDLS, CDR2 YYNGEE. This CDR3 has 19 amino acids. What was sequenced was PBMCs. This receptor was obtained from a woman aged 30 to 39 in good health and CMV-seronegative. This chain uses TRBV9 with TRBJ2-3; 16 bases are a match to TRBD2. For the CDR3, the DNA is TGTGCCAGCAGCGTCCCGGGACTAGCGGGGGGGAAGGGCACAGATACGCAGTATTTT. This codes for CASSVPGLAGGKGTDTQYF.